Shown below are 21 T cell receptor beta chains from a single sample sequenced in a study of technical replicates of blood from several donors. Sequencing used immunoSEQ multiplex PCR; TCRdb keeps in-frame clones, though not all of them. The table includes tens of thousands of clones, about 94% detected once. Sequenced input: T cells isolated from PBMCs. All receptors come from a human donor in good health.

The chain joins TRBV6-5 to TRBJ2-2, with 8 positions matching TRBD1. Germline V CDR1 and CDR2: MNHEY, SVGAGI. The CDR3 consists of 15 residues. V trimming: 3 bases; J trimming: 5 bases; junction bases outside the gene matches: 5. The CDR3 protein is CASSYRDRWTGELFF. CDR3 sequence (DNA): TGTGCCAGCAGTTATAGGGACAGGTGGACCGGGGAGCTGTTTTTT.

This chain connects TRBV21-1 to TRBJ1-2; the DNA was not compared with TRBD1, the D call given in the table. TRBV21-1 is designated a pseudogene. This CDR3 spans 14 amino acids. CDR3 coding DNA: TGTGCCAGCAGCAAAGGGGGGACACTCTATGGCTACACCTTC. It yields the protein CASSKGGTLYGYTF.

The count of this clone is one. The rearrangement links TRBV2 to TRBJ1-3; perhaps TRBD1 as D (6 bases). V was trimmed by 5 bases and J by 0 bases, leaving 14 bases between them. The CDR3 loop spans 16 amino acids. Germline assignment: CDR1 SNHLY and CDR2 FYNNEI. CDR3 residues: CASSKDRTASGNTIYF. CDR3 in DNA: TGTGCCAGCAGTAAAGACCGGACAGCCTCTGGAAACACCATATATTTT.

The V and J genes are TRBV6-5 and TRBJ1-1, with 7 bases identical to TRBD1. Losses at the gene ends were 6 bases for V and 10 bases for J; bases not matched to a gene: 11. CDR1 and CDR2 (germline): MNHEY, SVGAGI. CDR3 length: 13 amino acids. Written as DNA, the CDR3 is TGTGCCAGCAGCCGCTCTACCAGGGGGGTAGCTTTCTTT. Amino acids: CASSRSTRGVAFF.

The chain employs TRBV6-5 and TRBJ2-7; 8 bases agree with TRBD2. Germline V gives CDR1 MNHEY, CDR2 SVGAGI. The CDR3 has 14 amino acids. Trimming removed 5 bases from V and 4 bases from J; junction bases left unmatched: 7. The CDR3 bases are TGTGCCAGCAGTGCTATAGCGGGGAGGTACGAGCAGTACTTC. It encodes CASSAIAGRYEQYF.

This rearrangement joins TRBV7-9 to TRBJ2-7; D uncertain. V was shortened by 3 bases and J by 2 bases, with 11 bases between the two germline ends. Per the germline V gene, CDR1 is SEHNR and CDR2 is FQNEAQ (reference sequence). The CDR3 consists of 14 residues. In DNA form, the CDR3 reads TGTGCCAGCAGCTTTATACAGACACCCTACGAGCAGTACTTC. Amino acids: CASSFIQTPYEQYF.

The chain links TRBV12-5 to TRBJ1-2; TRBD1 matches at 7 bases. V was clipped by 5 bases and J by 3 bases; unmatched bases: 3. CDR1 LGHNT and CDR2 FRNRAP come from the germline V gene. The CDR3 extends over 13 amino acids. CDR3 residues: CASGEGTDYGYTF. In DNA, the CDR3 is TGTGCTAGTGGTGAGGGGACAGACTATGGCTACACCTTC.

The gene calls are TRBV30 and TRBJ2-7, with TRBD2 as a possible D gene (5 bases). V was cut by 0 bases and J by 1 base, with 10 bases left in between. Germline V gives CDR1 GTSNPN, CDR2 SVGIG (reference sequence). The CDR3 contains 14 residues. CDR3 sequence: CAWSVVGGSYEQYF. CDR3 nucleotide sequence: TGTGCCTGGAGTGTAGTAGGCGGGTCCTACGAGCAGTACTTC.

The V and J genes are TRBV28 and TRBJ1-4, with D perhaps matching TRBD1 (6 bases). Per germline, CDR1 MDHEN and CDR2 SYDVKM. Trimming removed 4 bases at V and 11 bases at J, with 11 bases between. The CDR3 runs to 12 residues. CDR3 DNA sequence: TGTGCCAGCAGTTCGACAGGTCCGAAACTGTTTTTT. Translated: CASSSTGPKLFF. Together with reference TRBV28 and TRBJ1-4, the CDR3 gives the full variable domain: DVKVTQSSRYLVKRTGEKVFLECVQDMDHENMFWYRQDPGLGLRLIYFSYDVKMKEKGDIPEGYSVSREKKERFSLILESASTNQTSMYLCASSSTGPKLFFGSGTQLSVL.

The rearrangement links TRBV7-9 to TRBJ2-7, with D possibly being TRBD2 (6 bases). Germline CDR1 SEHNR, CDR2 FQNEAQ (reference sequence). Trimming left V 3 bases short and J 1 base short, with 19 bases between. The CDR3 has 17 amino acids. DNA of the CDR3: TGTGCCAGCAGCTTGGGAGGTTTGGGGGGTGTATCCTACGAGCAGTACTTC. This gives the protein CASSLGGLGGVSYEQYF.

The chain is built from TRBV19 and TRBJ1-1; 9 nucleotides match TRBD1. Germline V CDR1 and CDR2: LNHDA, SQIVND (reference sequence). V trimming: 6 bases; J trimming: 0 bases; junction bases outside the gene matches: 5. This CDR3 has 15 amino acids. CDR3: CASRRDREMNTEAFF. CDR3 coding DNA: TGTGCCAGTAGGAGGGACAGGGAAATGAACACTGAAGCTTTCTTT.

Comments on this clone: The junction departs from germline at one end; a sequencing error may be responsible. V is TRBV2 and J is TRBJ2-5, with 9 nucleotides matching TRBD1. CDR3 size: 14 residues. Germline V CDR1 and CDR2: SNHLY, FYNNEI. Written as DNA, the CDR3 is TGTGCCAGCCGTGAGGACAGGGGATCGGAGACCCAGTACTTC. Its translation is CASREDRGSETQYF.

The chain combines TRBV4-3 with TRBJ2-3; 10 bases align to TRBD2. CDR1 and CDR2 from the germline V gene are LGHNA and YSLEER. The length of the CDR3 is 19 residues. V shed 0 bases, J shed 0 bases, and the junction held 9 bases outside the gene matches. CDR3 sequence (DNA): TGCGCCAGCAGCCAAGATGGGCTAGCGGGAGTGGGAAGCACAGATACGCAGTATTTT. Translating it yields CASSQDGLAGVGSTDTQYF.

V usage is TRBV18 and J usage is TRBJ2-7; tentatively, D is TRBD2 (5 bases). Germline CDR1 reads KGHSH; CDR2 reads LQKENI. Trimming took off 3 bases at V and 0 bases at J, with 9 bases between the two ends. The CDR3 extends over 14 amino acids. The CDR3 DNA sequence: TGTGCCAGCTCACCTGACTACAACTCCTACGAGCAGTACTTC. This encodes CASSPDYNSYEQYF.

This clone has just one count. DNA of the CDR3: TGTGCCAGCAGTCCCGGGACTGCTAGGAACGGGGAGCTGTTTTTT. Translated, it gives CASSPGTARNGELFF. The chain couples TRBV6-5 to TRBJ2-2; possible D gene TRBD2, 6 bases. The V end was cut by 5 bases, the J end by 7 bases, with 17 bases between. This CDR3 region has 15 residues. CDR1 and CDR2 (germline): MNHEY, SVGAGI.

The J gene is TRBJ2-7, the V gene TRBV6-5; D is uncertain. The V and J ends lost 1 base and 0 bases respectively, with 10 bases between them. This CDR3 has 15 residues. Per the germline V gene, CDR1 is MNHEY and CDR2 is SVGAGI. The CDR3 protein is CASSYLGYSSYEQYF. CDR3 nucleotide sequence: TGTGCCAGCAGTTACTTGGGCTACAGCTCCTACGAGCAGTACTTC.

The J gene is TRBJ2-1, the V gene TRBV5-1; 11 nucleotides match TRBD2. Per the germline V gene, CDR1 is SGHRS and CDR2 is YFSETQ. This CDR3 is 16 amino acids long. V was pared by 1 base and J by 0 bases, with 0 bases of the junction left unmatched. This chain's CDR3 is CASSLTSGSSYNEQFF. For the CDR3, the DNA is TGCGCCAGCAGCTTGACTAGCGGGAGCTCCTACAATGAGCAGTTCTTC.

The J gene is TRBJ2-1, the V gene TRBV9, with 8 bases aligning to TRBD2. V shed 0 bases, J shed 2 bases, and the junction held 4 bases outside the gene matches. CDR1 and CDR2 from the germline V gene are SGDLS and YYNGEE. This CDR3 is built from 16 residues. The CDR3 is CASSVEGLAPYNEQFF. DNA of the CDR3: TGTGCCAGCAGCGTAGAAGGACTAGCCCCCTACAATGAGCAGTTCTTC.

The CDR3, as DNA: TGCGCCAGCAGCCAGGGACAGGGGGCGACAGACATTCAGTACTTC. It is translated as CASSQGQGATDIQYF. The V gene is TRBV5-1, the J gene TRBJ2-4; 12 nucleotides align to TRBD1. The germline CDR1 and CDR2 sequences are SGHRS and YFSETQ. The CDR3 totals 15 residues. The trim removed 4 bases at V and 8 bases at J, leaving 7 bases unmatched.

This rearrangement joins TRBV9 to TRBJ2-7; TRBD2 agrees at 10 bases. Germline CDR1 and CDR2: SGDLS and YYNGEE. CDR3 length equals 17 residues. V lost 0 bases and J lost 0; bases outside the gene matches: 6. CDR3 sequence: CASSVAPSGSHSYEQYF. The CDR3 DNA sequence: TGTGCCAGCAGCGTAGCGCCTAGCGGGAGCCACTCCTACGAGCAGTACTTC.

The rearrangement links TRBV7-9 to TRBJ2-7; D perhaps matches TRBD2 (6 bases). V was shortened by 10 bases and J by 0 bases, with 10 bases between the two germline ends. This CDR3 comprises 12 residues. Germline CDR1 and CDR2: SEHNR and FQNEAQ (reference sequence). The CDR3 sequence is CANGGDSYEQYF. CDR3 in DNA: TGTGCCAACGGGGGAGACTCCTACGAGCAGTACTTC.